This TCR beta chain was sequenced for a study of Tregs in tolerant kidney transplant recipients. Regarding the study as a whole: For some patients, primers changed over time, blocking nucleotide-level comparison. The small number of patients limits these findings pending further validation.

CDR3 length: 15 amino acids. J gave up 3 bases and V 2 bases, and 4 bases lay outside the gene matches. Germline V gene lookup returns CDR1 SGHDT and CDR2 YYEEEE. This clone was picked up one time. Antigen: not known. Mixed chimerism was transient after nonmyeloablative marrow transplants from related graft donors. Unstimulated Tregs (CD4+CD25+CD127-) and CD4+CD25- non-Tregs were sorted from PBMCs. Method: immunoSEQ multiplex PCR; TCRdb's copy keeps in-frame clones and lacks some. The sample holds 20,000 to 25,000 clones; roughly 80% are singletons and the top ten take 20% to 30%. The chain uses TRBV5-6 and TRBJ2-7, with 11 bases identical to TRBD1. The receptor was isolated from a human patient who received a combined kidney and bone marrow transplant. Certain T cells may be donor cells from the graft. Source: CD8+ T cells from blood (PBMCs), taken 6 months after the transplant. This chain's CDR3 is CASSFEGTGGYEQYF. CDR3 nucleotide sequence: TGTGCCAGCAGCTTTGAGGGGACAGGGGGCTACGAGCAGTACTTC.